These 14 T cell receptor beta chains share one sample of origin, sequenced in a study of T cell changes during pregnancy in multiple sclerosis. Profiling relied on immunoSEQ multiplex PCR, and the TCRdb table lists in-frame clones only, not all of them. The sample includes under 50,000 clones, over 75% of them seen just once. The sample consisted of CD4+ T cells from peripheral blood mononuclear cells, taken in the first trimester of pregnancy. The source is a female donor in good health, enrolled as a control in a pregnancy study.

This clone was counted a single time. The chain is built from TRBV28 and TRBJ1-2; 9 nucleotides match TRBD1. This CDR3 comprises 14 residues. Per the germline V gene, CDR1 is MDHEN and CDR2 is SYDVKM. After removal of 10 bases from V and 4 bases from J, the junction contained 10 bases not matched to a gene. For the CDR3, the DNA is TGTGCCACTGCCCCGGGACAGGGTCGCTATGGCTACACCTTC. The encoded protein is CATAPGQGRYGYTF.

The chain is built from TRBV10-3 and TRBJ2-2; 9 nucleotides match TRBD2. The CDR3 runs 15 residues. Germline trimming cut 4 bases from V and 5 bases from J; bases unmatched to any gene: 5. Per germline, CDR1 ENHRY and CDR2 SYGVKD. The CDR3 here is CAISGVAGETGELFF. As DNA, the CDR3 is TGTGCCATCAGTGGGGTAGCGGGGGAAACCGGGGAGCTGTTTTTT.

The table lists this clone with a count of one. The chain is built from TRBV7-8 and TRBJ1-5, with D unclear. Germline V lookup: CDR1 SGHVS, CDR2 FQNEAQ. The CDR3 length is 16 residues. V lost 1 base to trimming and J lost 6 bases, with 16 bases between them. The CDR3 sequence: CASSLGTWSFGQPQHF. The CDR3 nucleotides are TGTGCCAGCAGCTTAGGTACATGGTCCTTTGGTCAGCCCCAGCATTTT.

The rearrangement links TRBV2 to TRBJ2-1; D perhaps matches TRBD1 (5 bases). The V gene's germline CDR1 is SNHLY and CDR2 FYNNEI. This CDR3 is built from 11 residues. The ends were cut back, 3 bases at V and 10 bases at J, with 7 bases in the middle. The CDR3 region is CASSENREQFF. In DNA form, the CDR3 reads TGTGCCAGCAGTGAGAACAGGGAGCAGTTCTTC. The full variable domain, rest sourced from reference TRBV2 and TRBJ2-1, is EPEVTQTPSHQVTQMGQEVILRCVPISNHLYFYWYRQILGQKVEFLVSFYNNEISEKSEIFDDQFSVERPDGSNFTLKIRSTKLEDSAMYFCASSENREQFFGPGTRLTVL.

The rearrangement joins TRBV18 to TRBJ2-3; D uncertain. The CDR3 covers 12 residues. Germline CDR1 KGHSH, CDR2 LQKENI. The V and J ends lost 3 bases and 2 bases respectively, with 3 bases between them. For the CDR3, the DNA is TGTGCCAGCTCACCCTACACAGATACGCAGTATTTT. Its translation: CASSPYTDTQYF. The full variable domain, in which reference TRBV18 and TRBJ2-3 provide the parts outside the CDR3, is NAGVMQNPRHLVRRRGQEARLRCSPMKGHSHVYWYRQLPEEGLKFMVYLQKENIIDESGMPKERFSAEFPKEGPSILRIQQVVRGDSAAYFCASSPYTDTQYFGPGTRLTVL.

CDR3 coding DNA: TGTGCCATCAGTGCCGCTACCGGGACTAGTGTTCCGCAGTATTTT. This encodes CAISAATGTSVPQYF. The chain joins TRBV10-3 to TRBJ2-3; 8 nucleotides match TRBD2. This CDR3 comprises 15 residues. Germline CDR1 reads ENHRY; CDR2 reads SYGVKD. V dropped 4 bases and J dropped 10; count of bases not matched to a gene: 13.

The chain joins TRBV6-1 to TRBJ1-4, with 9 bases fitting TRBD1. The CDR3 is 14 residues long. V trimming: 2 bases; J trimming: 7 bases; junction bases outside the gene matches: 2. The germline V gene encodes CDR1 MNHNS and CDR2 SASEGT. The CDR3 nucleotides are TGTGCCAGCAGTGAACAGGACAGGGGTGAAAAACTGTTTTTT. This gives the protein CASSEQDRGEKLFF.

This chain connects TRBV19 to TRBJ2-4; 10 positions agree with TRBD1. CDR3 length: 18 amino acids. Per germline, CDR1 LNHDA and CDR2 SQIVND (reference sequence). The J segment lost 1 base and the V segment lost 5 bases, leaving 11 bases of the junction unmatched. The CDR3 region has the DNA TGTGCCAGTAGTCCGGACAGGGGGGACGTTTCGGCCAAAAACATTCAGTACTTC. It specifies CASSPDRGDVSAKNIQYF.

V usage is TRBV21-1 and J usage is TRBJ1-5. TRBV21-1 corresponds to a pseudogene. The CDR3 is made up of 17 amino acids. The CDR3 region is CASSKRPGGSWGQPQHF. The CDR3 DNA is TGTGCCAGCAGCAAACGACCGGGGGGCTCATGGGGGCAGCCCCAGCATTTT.

The rearrangement links TRBV7-2 to TRBJ1-4; maybe TRBD1 (6 bases). CDR1 SGHTA and CDR2 FQGNSA come from the germline V gene. This CDR3 comprises 15 residues. With 2 bases removed from V and 8 bases from J, the gap between germline ends came to 15 bases. This CDR3 reads CASSLSRDTREKLFF. DNA for the CDR3: TGTGCCAGCAGCTTATCCCGGGACACGCGGGAAAAACTGTTTTTT. The full variable domain, rest sourced from reference TRBV7-2 and TRBJ1-4, is GAGVSQSPSNKVTEKGKDVELRCDPISGHTALYWYRQSLGQGLEFLIYFQGNSAPDKSGLPSDRFSAERTGGSVSTLTIQRTQQEDSAVYLCASSLSRDTREKLFFGSGTQLSVL.

V and J are TRBV9 and TRBJ1-5; no reliable D call. There are 14 residues in the CDR3. Germline CDR1 reads SGDLS; CDR2 reads YYNGEE. V dropped 0 bases and J dropped 3 bases, with 7 bases sitting between them. CDR3 region: CASSVGGDNQPQHF. CDR3 DNA: TGTGCCAGCAGCGTAGGAGGAGACAATCAGCCCCAGCATTTT. The variable domain in full, completed from reference TRBV9 and TRBJ1-5, reads DSGVTQTPKHLITATGQRVTLRCSPRSGDLSVYWYQQSLDQGLQFLIQYYNGEERAKGNILERFSAQQFPDLHSELNLSSLELGDSALYFCASSVGGDNQPQHFGDGTRLSIL.

J is TRBJ1-2 and V is TRBV19; D may be TRBD1 (6 bases). The CDR3 length is 14 residues. Trimming took off 8 bases at V and 0 bases at J, with 13 bases between the two ends. Germline CDR1 and CDR2: LNHDA and SQIVND (reference sequence). The CDR3, as DNA: TGTGCCAGTCAGCCGGGACAAACTAACTATGGCTACACCTTC. Translated, it gives CASQPGQTNYGYTF.

This chain uses TRBV11-2 with TRBJ2-3, with TRBD1 as a possible D gene (6 bases). Germline assignment: CDR1 SGHAT and CDR2 FQNNGV. The length of the CDR3 is 16 residues. Trimming left V 6 bases short and J 6 bases short, with 22 bases between. CDR3 amino acids: CASSYLGTRQGDTQYF. The DNA of the CDR3 is TGTGCCAGCAGTTACCTCGGGACAAGGCAGGGGGATACGCAGTATTTT.

The chain has TRBV10-1 and TRBJ2-7; D tentatively fits TRBD1 or TRBD2 (6 bases each). The CDR3 loop spans 14 amino acids. Looked up from germline, CDR1 is WNHNN and CDR2 is SYGVQD (reference sequence). The V and J ends lost 6 bases and 0 bases respectively, with 12 bases between them. CDR3 residues: CASSEGDFSYEQYF. CDR3 in DNA: TGCGCCAGCAGCGAGGGGGACTTCTCCTACGAGCAGTACTTC.